This T cell receptor (beta chain) was recovered during a study of spatial heterogeneity in lung cancer. Study outcomes and limitations: Intratumoral expanded alpha and beta TCR counts were found to track tumor mutation counts.

This clonotype was detected many times. Its antigen is unknown. The time point: sample taken at primary tumor resection. CDR3 length: 14 residues. The ends were cut back, 1 base at V and 8 bases at J, with 14 bases in the middle. Germline V CDR1 and CDR2: DFQATT, SNEGSKA (reference sequence). In TCRdb, the 5' RACE reads were re-called with MiXCR into one record per CDR3 protein. Among fewer than 9,000 distinct CDR3 sequences listed, about 7% were seen once. The sequence came from a female donor with early-stage non-small cell lung cancer. This chain uses TRBV20-1 with TRBJ1-4, with D unresolved. This material consisted of lung tumor tissue, taken at surgery. The CDR3 is CSARVKGANEKLFF. CDR3 coding DNA: TGCAGTGCTAGAGTGAAGGGAGCGAACGAAAAACTGTTTTTT.